This TCR beta chain was captured by sequencing in a study of lymphopenia after photon versus proton radiotherapy (dated by TCRdb to between 2018 and 2021). Notes on the research overall: Photon and proton radiation therapy were compared by the study for their immunological effects in patients with gastrointestinal tumors who developed high-grade lymphopenia. The study aimed to characterize how the two radiation modalities differ in their impact on the immune system. The 15 to 25 patients in the cohort had gastrointestinal tumors, were treated with either photon or proton therapy, and subsequently developed lymphopenia. The full study reports these points: Across the cohort, a larger post-nadir drop in TCR diversity was inversely correlated with overall survival time among patients who died. After the lymphocyte count nadir, oligoclonal expansion, especially of CD8+ Temra cells, was observed in photon-treated repertoires, and the drop in diversity was driven by this expansion. During treatment, patients who received proton therapy stayed relatively stable, whereas patients who received photon therapy lost naive T cells and TCR diversity and gained effector/memory populations. The survival association was assessed only in patients who died, and better survival with proton therapy was presented by the authors as a possibility rather than a demonstrated result.

Trimming takes 0 bases off V and 3 bases off J; junction bases not matched to a gene: 7. From the cysteine up to the phenylalanine, the CDR3 has a length of 16 residues. Solely the CDR3 DNA is kept, with 48 bases framed from the first base. CDR1 MNHNY and CDR2 SVGAGI are derived from the germline V gene (reference sequence). To prepare the library, the immunoSEQ multiplex PCR assay was applied. T cell repertoires were profiled by deep sequencing of rearranged TCR beta loci, alongside multiparametric flow cytometry. TCRdb limited this immuneACCESS table to in-frame rearrangements with V and J called. A share of clones is missing; checked studies link under half to unresolved V genes, and the rest is unexplained. This sample comprises approximately 62,000 clones, approximately 84% of them detected only once. Of the sample, around 2.1% is held by the ten largest clones. Of note for this clone: No cognate antigen has been identified for it. No much larger clonotype is one base removed from it; base qualities were not supplied.

The sequence came from a man aged 55 to 70 with pancreatic cancer. Source: peripheral blood, taken from a patient treated with proton-based radiotherapy. Rearrangement joined TRBV6-6 to TRBJ2-7; TRBD1 agrees with 8 junctional bases. The base sequence is TGTGCCAGCAGTTACTCAGCCGCTGACAGGGGCTACGAGCAGTACTTC. This encodes CASSYSAADRGYEQYF.